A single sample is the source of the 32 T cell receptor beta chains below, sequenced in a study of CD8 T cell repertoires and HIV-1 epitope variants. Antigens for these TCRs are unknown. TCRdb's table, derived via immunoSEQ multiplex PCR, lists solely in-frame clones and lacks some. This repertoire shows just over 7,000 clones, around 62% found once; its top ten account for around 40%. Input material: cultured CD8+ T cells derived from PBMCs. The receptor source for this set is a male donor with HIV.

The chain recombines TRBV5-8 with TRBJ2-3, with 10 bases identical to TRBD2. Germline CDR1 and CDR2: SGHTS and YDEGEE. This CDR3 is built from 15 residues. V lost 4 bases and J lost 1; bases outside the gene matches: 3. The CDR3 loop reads CASSPGTSGTDTQYF. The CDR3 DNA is TGTGCCAGCAGCCCCGGGACTAGCGGCACAGATACGCAGTATTTT. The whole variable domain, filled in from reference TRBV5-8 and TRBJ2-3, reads EAGVTQSPTHLIKTRGQQATLRCSPISGHTSVYWYQQALGLGLQFLLWYDEGEERNRGNFPPRFSGRQFPNYSSELNVNALELEDSALYLCASSPGTSGTDTQYFGPGTRLTVL.

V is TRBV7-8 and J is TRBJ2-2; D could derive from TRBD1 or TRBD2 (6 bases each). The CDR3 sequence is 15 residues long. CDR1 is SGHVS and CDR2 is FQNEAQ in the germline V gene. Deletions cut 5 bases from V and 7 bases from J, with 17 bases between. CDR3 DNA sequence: TGTGCCAGCAGCCCGGGGGCAGGGGTTTTCGGGGAGCTGTTTTTT. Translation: CASSPGAGVFGELFF.

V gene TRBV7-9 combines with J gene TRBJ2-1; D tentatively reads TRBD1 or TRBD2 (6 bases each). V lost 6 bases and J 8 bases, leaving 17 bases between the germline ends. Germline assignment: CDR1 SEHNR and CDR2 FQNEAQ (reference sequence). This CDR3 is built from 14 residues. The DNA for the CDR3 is TGTGCCAGCAGTCGGACAACTGGGGGGCATGAGCAGTTCTTC. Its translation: CASSRTTGGHEQFF.

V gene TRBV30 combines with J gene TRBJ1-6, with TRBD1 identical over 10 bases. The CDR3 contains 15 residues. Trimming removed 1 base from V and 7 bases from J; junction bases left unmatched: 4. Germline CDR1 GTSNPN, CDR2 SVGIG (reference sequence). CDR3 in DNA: TGTGCCTGGAGTGCCCCGGGACAGGGGAATTCACCCCTCCACTTT. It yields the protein CAWSAPGQGNSPLHF.

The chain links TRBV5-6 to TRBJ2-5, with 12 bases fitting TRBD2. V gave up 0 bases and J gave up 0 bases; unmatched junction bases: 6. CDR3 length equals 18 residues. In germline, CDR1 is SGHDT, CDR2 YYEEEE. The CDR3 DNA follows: TGTGCCAGCAGCTTGGGACTAGCGGGGGTCTCGTACCAAGAGACCCAGTACTTC. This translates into CASSLGLAGVSYQETQYF.

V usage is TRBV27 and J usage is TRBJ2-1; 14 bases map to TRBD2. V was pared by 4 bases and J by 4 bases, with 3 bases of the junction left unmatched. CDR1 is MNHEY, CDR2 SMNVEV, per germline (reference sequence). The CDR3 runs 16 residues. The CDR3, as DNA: TGTGCCAGCAGTTCCGGACTAGCGGGAGGTTACAATGAGCAGTTCTTC. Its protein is CASSSGLAGGYNEQFF.

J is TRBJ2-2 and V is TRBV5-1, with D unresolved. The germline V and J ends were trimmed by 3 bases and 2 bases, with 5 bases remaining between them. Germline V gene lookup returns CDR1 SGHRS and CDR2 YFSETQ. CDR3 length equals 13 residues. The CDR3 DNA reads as TGCGCCAGCAGCTCCTCCAACACCGGGGAGCTGTTTTTT. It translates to CASSSSNTGELFF.

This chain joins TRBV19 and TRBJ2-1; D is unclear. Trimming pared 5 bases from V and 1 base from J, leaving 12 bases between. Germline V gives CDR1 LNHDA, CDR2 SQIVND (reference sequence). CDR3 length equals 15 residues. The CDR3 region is CASSPRTDSYNEQFF. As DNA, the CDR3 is TGTGCCAGTAGTCCGCGGACGGATTCCTACAATGAGCAGTTCTTC.

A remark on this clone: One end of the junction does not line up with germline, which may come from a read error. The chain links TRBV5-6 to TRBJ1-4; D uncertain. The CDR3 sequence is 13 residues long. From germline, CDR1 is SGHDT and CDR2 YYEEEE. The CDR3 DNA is TGTGCCAGCAGTTTGGGATCTAATGAAAAACTGTTTTTT. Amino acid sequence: CASSLGSNEKLFF.

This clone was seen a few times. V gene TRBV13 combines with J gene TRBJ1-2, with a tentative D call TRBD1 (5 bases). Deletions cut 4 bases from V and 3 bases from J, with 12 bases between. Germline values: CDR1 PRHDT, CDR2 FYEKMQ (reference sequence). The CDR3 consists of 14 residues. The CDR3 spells CASSSWMGHYGYTF. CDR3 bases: TGTGCCAGCAGCTCTTGGATGGGGCACTATGGCTACACCTTC.

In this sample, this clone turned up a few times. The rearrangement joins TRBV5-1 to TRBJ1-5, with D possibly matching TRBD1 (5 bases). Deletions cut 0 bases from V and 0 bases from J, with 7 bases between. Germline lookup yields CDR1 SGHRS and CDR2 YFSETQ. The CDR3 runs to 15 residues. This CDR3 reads CASSLVGDSNQPQHF. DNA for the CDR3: TGCGCCAGCAGCTTGGTAGGGGATAGCAATCAGCCCCAGCATTTT.

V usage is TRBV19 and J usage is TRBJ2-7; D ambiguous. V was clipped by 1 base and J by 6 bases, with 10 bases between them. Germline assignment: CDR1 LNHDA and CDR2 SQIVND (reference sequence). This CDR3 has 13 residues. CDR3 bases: TGTGCCAGTAGTATAGGCGCGTCGGGCGAGCAGTACTTC. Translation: CASSIGASGEQYF.

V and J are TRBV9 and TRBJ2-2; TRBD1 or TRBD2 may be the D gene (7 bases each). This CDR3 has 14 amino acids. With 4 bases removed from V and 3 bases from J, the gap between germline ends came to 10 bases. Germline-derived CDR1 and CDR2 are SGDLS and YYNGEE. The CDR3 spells CASSSGGDTGELFF. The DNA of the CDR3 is TGTGCCAGCAGCTCAGGGGGGGACACCGGGGAGCTGTTTTTT.

In nucleotides, the CDR3 is TGTGCCAGCAGCCTTGGCGCTAGCGGAAACAATGAGCAGTTCTTC. Protein sequence: CASSLGASGNNEQFF. The V gene is TRBV5-6, the J gene TRBJ2-1, with TRBD2 identical over 7 bases. CDR3 length equals 15 residues. The V segment lost 4 bases and the J segment 5 bases; nucleotides outside the gene matches: 9. Germline loops: CDR1 SGHDT, CDR2 YYEEEE.

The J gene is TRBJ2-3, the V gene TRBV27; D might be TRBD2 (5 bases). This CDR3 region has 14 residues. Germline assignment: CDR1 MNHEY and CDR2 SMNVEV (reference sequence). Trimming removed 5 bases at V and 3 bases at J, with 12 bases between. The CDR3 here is CASSPLGETDTQYF. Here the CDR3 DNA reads TGTGCCAGCAGTCCCCTTGGGGAGACAGATACGCAGTATTTT.

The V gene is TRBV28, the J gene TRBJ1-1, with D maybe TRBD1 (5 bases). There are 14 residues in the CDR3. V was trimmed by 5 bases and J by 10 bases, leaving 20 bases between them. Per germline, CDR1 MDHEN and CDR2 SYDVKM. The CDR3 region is CASSQRRGREGAFF. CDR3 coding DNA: TGTGCCAGCAGTCAACGCCGGGGGAGGGAAGGAGCTTTCTTT.

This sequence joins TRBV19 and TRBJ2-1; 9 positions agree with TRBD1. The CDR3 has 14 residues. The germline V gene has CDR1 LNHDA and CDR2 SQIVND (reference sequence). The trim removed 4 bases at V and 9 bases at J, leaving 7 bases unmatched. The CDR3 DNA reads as TGTGCCAGTAGTAGGGGACAGGGTAGAAGTGAGCAGTTCTTC. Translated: CASSRGQGRSEQFF.

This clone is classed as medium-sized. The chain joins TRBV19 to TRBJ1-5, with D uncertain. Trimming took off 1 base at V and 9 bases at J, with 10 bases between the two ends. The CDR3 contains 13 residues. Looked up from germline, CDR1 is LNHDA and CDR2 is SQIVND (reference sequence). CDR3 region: CASSIVPEGPQHF. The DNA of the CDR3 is TGTGCCAGTAGTATAGTTCCGGAGGGGCCCCAGCATTTT.

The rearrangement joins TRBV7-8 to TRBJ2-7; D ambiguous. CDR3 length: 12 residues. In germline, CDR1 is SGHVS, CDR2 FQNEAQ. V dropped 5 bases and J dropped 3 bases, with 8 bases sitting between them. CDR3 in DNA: TGTGCCAGCAGCCCCGCCGGCTACGAGCAGTACTTC. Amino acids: CASSPAGYEQYF.

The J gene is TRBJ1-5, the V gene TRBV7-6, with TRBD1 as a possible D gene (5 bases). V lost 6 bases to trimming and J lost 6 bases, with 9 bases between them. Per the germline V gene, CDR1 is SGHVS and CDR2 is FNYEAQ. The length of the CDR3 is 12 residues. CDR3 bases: TGTGCCAGCAGAGCGGGGACTCAGCCCCAGCATTTT. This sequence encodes CASRAGTQPQHF. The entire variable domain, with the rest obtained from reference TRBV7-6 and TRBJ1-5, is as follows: GAGVSQSPRYKVTKRGQDVALRCDPISGHVSLYWYRQALGQGPEFLTYFNYEAQQDKSGLPNDRFSAERPEGSISTLTIQRTEQRDSAMYRCASRAGTQPQHFGDGTRLSIL.

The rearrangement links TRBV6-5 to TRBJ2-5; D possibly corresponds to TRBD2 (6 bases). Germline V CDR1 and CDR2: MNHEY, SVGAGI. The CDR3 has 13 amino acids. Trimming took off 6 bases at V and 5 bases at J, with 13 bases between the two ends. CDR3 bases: TGTGCCAGCAGCCGACTAGAGGTGGAGACCCAGTACTTC. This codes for CASSRLEVETQYF.

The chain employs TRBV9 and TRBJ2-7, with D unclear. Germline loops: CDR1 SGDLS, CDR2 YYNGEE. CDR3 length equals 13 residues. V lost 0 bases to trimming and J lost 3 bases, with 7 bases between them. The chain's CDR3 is CASSVAPLYEQYF. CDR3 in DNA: TGTGCCAGCAGCGTAGCCCCCCTCTACGAGCAGTACTTC.

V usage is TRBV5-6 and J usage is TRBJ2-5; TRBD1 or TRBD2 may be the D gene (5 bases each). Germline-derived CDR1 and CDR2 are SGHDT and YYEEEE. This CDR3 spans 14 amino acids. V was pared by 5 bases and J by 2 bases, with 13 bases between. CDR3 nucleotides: TGTGCCAGCAGTAGACCGTGGGGGCAAGAGACCCAGTACTTC. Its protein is CASSRPWGQETQYF. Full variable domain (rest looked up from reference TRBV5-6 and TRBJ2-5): DAGVTQSPTHLIKTRGQQVTLRCSPKSGHDTVSWYQQALGQGPQFIFQYYEEEERQRGNFPDRFSGHQFPNYSSELNVNALLLGDSALYLCASSRPWGQETQYFGPGTRLLVL.

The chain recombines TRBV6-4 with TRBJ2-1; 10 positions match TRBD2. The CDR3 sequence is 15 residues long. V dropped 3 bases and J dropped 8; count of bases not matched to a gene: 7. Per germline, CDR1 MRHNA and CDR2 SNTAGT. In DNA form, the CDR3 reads TGTGCCAGCAGTGAAACTAGCGGGGACCAGGATGAGCAGTTCTTC. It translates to CASSETSGDQDEQFF.

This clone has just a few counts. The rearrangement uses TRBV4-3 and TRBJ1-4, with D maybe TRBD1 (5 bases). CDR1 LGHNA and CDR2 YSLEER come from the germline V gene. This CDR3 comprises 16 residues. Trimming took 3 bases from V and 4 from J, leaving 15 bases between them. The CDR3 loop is CASSQDRRGLNEKLFF. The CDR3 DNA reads TGCGCCAGCAGCCAGGACCGACGGGGCCTTAATGAAAAACTGTTTTTT.

CDR3 bases: TGTGCCAGTAGTATGGGGGTAGCGGGAGAAGAGCAGTACTTC. Protein: CASSMGVAGEEQYF. The V call is TRBV19, the J call TRBJ2-7; 9 bases agree with TRBD2. CDR1 and CDR2 (germline): LNHDA, SQIVND (reference sequence). Unmatched junction bases numbered 7, after V lost 3 bases and J lost 7 bases. This CDR3 contains 14 residues.

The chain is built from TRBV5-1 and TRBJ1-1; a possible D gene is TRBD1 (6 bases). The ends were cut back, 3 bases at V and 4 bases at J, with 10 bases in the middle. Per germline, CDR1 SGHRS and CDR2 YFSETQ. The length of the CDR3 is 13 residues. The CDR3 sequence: CASSYSQGTEAFF. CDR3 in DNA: TGCGCCAGCAGCTATTCACAGGGCACTGAAGCTTTCTTT.

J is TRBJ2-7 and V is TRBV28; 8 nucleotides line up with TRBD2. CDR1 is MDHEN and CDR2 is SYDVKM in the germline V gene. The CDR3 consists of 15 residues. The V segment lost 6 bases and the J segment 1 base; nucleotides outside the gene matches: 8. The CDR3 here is CASRGTSGVSYEQYF. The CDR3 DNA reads TGTGCCAGCAGAGGTACTAGCGGAGTGTCCTACGAGCAGTACTTC.

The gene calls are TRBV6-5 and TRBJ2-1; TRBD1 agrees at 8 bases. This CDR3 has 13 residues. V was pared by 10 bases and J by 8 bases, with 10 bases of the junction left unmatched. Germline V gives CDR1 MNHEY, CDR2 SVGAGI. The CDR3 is CANSGQGWDEQFF. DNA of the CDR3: TGTGCCAACAGCGGACAGGGTTGGGATGAGCAGTTCTTC.

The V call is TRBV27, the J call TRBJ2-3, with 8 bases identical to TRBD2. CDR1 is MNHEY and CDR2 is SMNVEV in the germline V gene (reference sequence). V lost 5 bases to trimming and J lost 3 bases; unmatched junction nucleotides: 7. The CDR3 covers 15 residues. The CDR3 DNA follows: TGTGCCAGCAGTCCCTCCGGCGGGGGGACAGATACGCAGTATTTT. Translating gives CASSPSGGGTDTQYF.

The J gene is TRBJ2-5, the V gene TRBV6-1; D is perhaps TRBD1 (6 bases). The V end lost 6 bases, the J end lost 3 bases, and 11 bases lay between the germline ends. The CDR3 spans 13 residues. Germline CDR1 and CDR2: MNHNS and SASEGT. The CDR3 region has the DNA TGTGCCAGCAGACAGGGTGGAGAAGAGACCCAGTACTTC. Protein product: CASRQGGEETQYF.

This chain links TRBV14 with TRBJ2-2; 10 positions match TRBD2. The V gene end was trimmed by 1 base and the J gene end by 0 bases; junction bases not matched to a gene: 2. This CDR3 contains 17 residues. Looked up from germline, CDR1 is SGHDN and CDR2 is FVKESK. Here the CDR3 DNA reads TGTGCCAGCAGCCAAGTAGCGGGAGGCCCGAACACCGGGGAGCTGTTTTTT. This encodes CASSQVAGGPNTGELFF.